A selection of T cell receptor beta chains follows, all from one sample in a study of blood T cells in healthy people across ages. TCRdb re-derived calls from the 5' RACE reads in MiXCR, one entry per CDR3 protein. This sample has fewer than 750,000 distinct CDR3 sequences, with about 45% found just once. The sequenced sample was blood. Every receptor here comes from a man at least 80 years old in good health. CDR3s leave out the opening cysteine and the closing phenylalanine or tryptophan. The order of the fields is J gene, V gene, CDR3 protein.

TRBJ2-1 | TRBV5-1 | ASSIGQRYNEQF
TRBJ2-5 | TRBV7-2 | ASSLRTSGGAEETQY
TRBJ1-1 | TRBV7-3 | ASRLGQSNTEAF
TRBJ1-2 | TRBV6-6 | ASSFRQVEGYT
TRBJ2-7 | TRBV7-2 | ASNPGTSGSYEQY
TRBJ2-5 | TRBV5-1 | ASSWAGTPQETQY
TRBJ2-1 | TRBV12-3/TRBV12-4 | ASSFSSGRSNEQF
TRBJ1-2 | TRBV20-1 | SAGSGVGYT
TRBJ2-7 | TRBV20-1 | SPKGGGNSYEQY
TRBJ2-3 | TRBV12-3/TRBV12-4 | ASSLRGDGTDTQY
TRBJ1-6 | TRBV27 | ASSLYPQNSPLH
TRBJ2-3 | TRBV5-1 | ASSLVGGPAADTQY
TRBJ2-5 | TRBV7-2 | ASSVATQGTPY
TRBJ2-7 | TRBV10-3 | AISVQAVTYEQY
TRBJ2-3 | TRBV3-1 | ASSQGEGVFSQY
TRBJ1-4 | TRBV4-3 | ASSQATGFPEKLF
TRBJ1-2 | TRBV7-6 | ASSYRTGGSGYT
TRBJ2-3 | TRBV28 | ASLSGGSTDTQY
TRBJ2-7 | TRBV29-1 | SVVQRGPSYEQY
TRBJ2-3 | TRBV5-1 | ASSPGLVTNTQY